This T cell receptor beta chain was recovered during a study of T cell responses to AZD1222 COVID-19 vaccine. Study details: It was second doses at about 4 or about 12 weeks that were pooled.

Details on this clone: The antigen is not known.

Study-wide points: Females made up more of the donors, who were largely white British, and clonal diversity may have come out too low. Unmutated regions of variants are reportedly targeted by nearly half of spike-specific TCRs.

The repertoire was sequenced with immunoSEQ multiplex PCR; TCRdb's copy has only in-frame clones and lacks some. The sample has over 100,000 clones; roughly nine tenths are singletons. This receptor was taken from an adult in good health. Here the sequenced sample was peripheral blood, taken on day 0 of AZD1222 vaccination.

CDR3 bases: TGTGCCAGCAGTGACAGGGCGGGGTTGGGCACAGATACGCAGTATTTT. It codes for CASSDRAGLGTDTQYF. The J gene is TRBJ2-3, the V gene TRBV6-1; weak D call: TRBD2 (6 bases). CDR1 is MNHNS, CDR2 SASEGT, per germline. Trimming shortened V by 3 bases and J by 1 base, and 14 bases separated the two germline ends. This CDR3 comprises 16 residues.